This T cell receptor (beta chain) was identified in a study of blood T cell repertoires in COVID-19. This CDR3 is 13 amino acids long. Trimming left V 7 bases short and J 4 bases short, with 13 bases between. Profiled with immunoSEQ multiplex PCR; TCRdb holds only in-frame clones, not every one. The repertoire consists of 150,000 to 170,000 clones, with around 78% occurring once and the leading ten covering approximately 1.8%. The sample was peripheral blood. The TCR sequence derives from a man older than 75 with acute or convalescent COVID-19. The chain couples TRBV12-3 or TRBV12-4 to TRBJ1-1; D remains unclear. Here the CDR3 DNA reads TGTGCCAGCACCTCAACCTGGGCCACTGAAGCTTTCTTT. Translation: CASTSTWATEAFF.